This TCR beta chain was found in a study of tumor and adjacent non-tumor tissue in lung cancer. This clonotype was seen only a few times. A read error may explain this, as a much larger clone is one base away. The germline CDR1 and CDR2 sequences are MNHNY and SVGAGI (reference sequence). The CDR3 length is 17 residues. The V end was cut by 0 bases, the J end by 5 bases, with 19 bases between. This sample's RNA came from whole unsorted tissue. The library came from three nested PCR rounds adapted from ARM-PCR protocols. TCRdb reprocessed the multiplex PCR reads via MiXCR and lists one record per CDR3 protein. The sample holds approximately 110,000 distinct CDR3 sequences, 75% seen once.

The receptor was derived from an older woman with non-small cell lung cancer. The sample consisted of lung tumor tissue. The chain has TRBV6-6 and TRBJ1-2; no firm D call. The CDR3 here is CASSYSVGRVAKYGYTF. The CDR3 DNA sequence: TGTGCCAGCAGTTACTCGGTGGGCAGAGTAGCCAAATATGGCTACACCTTC.